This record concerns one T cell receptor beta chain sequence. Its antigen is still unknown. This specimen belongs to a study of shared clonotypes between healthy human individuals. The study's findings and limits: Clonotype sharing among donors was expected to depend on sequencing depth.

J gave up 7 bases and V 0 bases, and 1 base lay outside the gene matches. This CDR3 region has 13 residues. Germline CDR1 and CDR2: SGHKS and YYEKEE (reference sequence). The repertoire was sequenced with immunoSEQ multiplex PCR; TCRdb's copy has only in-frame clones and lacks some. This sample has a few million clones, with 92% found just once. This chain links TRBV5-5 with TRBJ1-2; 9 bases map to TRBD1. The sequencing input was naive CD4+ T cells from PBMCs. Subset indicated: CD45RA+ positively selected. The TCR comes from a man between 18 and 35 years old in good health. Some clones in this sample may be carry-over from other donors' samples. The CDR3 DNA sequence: TGTGCCAGCAGCTTGGGGGACAGGGTTGGCTACACCTTC. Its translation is CASSLGDRVGYTF.